These T cell receptor beta chains were read from a single sample in a study of OX40 agonist ivuxolimab in advanced cancers. Data came from immunoSEQ multiplex PCR; TCRdb stores just in-frame clones and leaves some out. The repertoire holds about 38,000 clones, about 78% seen once, with less than 25% in the top ten. Sequenced material: CD4+ or CD8+ T cells sorted from blood, taken in a trial of the OX40 agonist ivuxolimab. Receptors originate from an adult with an advanced solid tumor such as melanoma, head and neck, liver or kidney cancer. The CDR3 runs from the conserved cysteine through the conserved F or W. The D gene is left open where the match is weak. Only part of the rows carry a size: once, few, many, or a class if the clone is expanded.

TRBJ2-3,TRBV9,TRBD2,NA,TGTGCCAGCAGTCCGACTAGCGGGGGGTTGGATACGCAGTATTTT,CASSPTSGGLDTQYF
TRBJ1-1,TRBV10-3,NA,NA,TGTGCCATACTTGGAGGGGGCACTGAAGCTTTCTTT,CAILGGGTEAFF
TRBJ1-5,TRBV18,TRBD1,NA,TGTGCCAGCTCACCCGAGACAGGGTCGATCGGGCCCCAGCATTTT,CASSPETGSIGPQHF
TRBJ1-4,TRBV4-3,NA,NA,TGCGCCAGCAGCCAAGCGGCGACACCCTCTAATGAAAAACTGTTTTTT,CASSQAATPSNEKLFF
TRBJ2-7,TRBV4-1,TRBD1,NA,TGCGCCAGCAGCCGAGCAGGGGGCGGATACGAGCAGTACTTC,CASSRAGGGYEQYF
TRBJ2-5,TRBV7-2,NA,NA,TGTGCCAGCAGCTTAGCTGCGGGAAGTCGGGAGACCCAGTACTTC,CASSLAAGSRETQYF
TRBJ2-2,TRBV28,NA,NA,TGTGCCAGCAGTTTATTGGTCAGGAACACCGGGGAGCTGTTTTTT,CASSLLVRNTGELFF
TRBJ2-5,TRBV28,TRBD2,NA,TGTGCCAGCAGTCTAGCGGGGCGCAGTGGAGAGACCCAGTACTTC,CASSLAGRSGETQYF
TRBJ1-1,TRBV29-1,NA,few,TGCAGCGTTGAAGATCCCGTGAACACTGAAGCTTTCTTT,CSVEDPVNTEAFF
TRBJ2-1,TRBV4-3,TRBD2,once,TGCGCCAGCAGTCGGGAGGCTAGCGGGAGTGAGGATGAGCAGTTCTTC,CASSREASGSEDEQFF
TRBJ2-5,TRBV7-2,TRBD1,once,TGTGCCAGCAGCTTAGTACGGACAGGGCGAGAGACCCAGTACTTC,CASSLVRTGRETQYF
TRBJ2-7,TRBV28,TRBD2,NA,TGTGCCAGCAGTTTAGGGGTTTCCGGGACTAGCGTCTACGAGCAGTACTTC,CASSLGVSGTSVYEQYF
TRBJ2-1,TRBV25-1,NA,once,TGTGCCAGCAGTGAACTGGGACCCAATGAGCAGTTCTTC,CASSELGPNEQFF
TRBJ1-2,TRBV28,NA,NA,TGTGCCAGCAGTCGAAGGCGGAACTATGGCTACACCTTC,CASSRRRNYGYTF
TRBJ2-3,TRBV25-1,TRBD1,NA,TGTGCCAGCAGTGAGGGACAGGGGGCTGGAGATACGCAGTATTTT,CASSEGQGAGDTQYF
TRBJ2-4,TRBV28,NA,NA,TGTGCCAGCAGTCTCACGGAAGCCAAAAACATTCAGTACTTC,CASSLTEAKNIQYF
TRBJ2-5,TRBV28,NA,NA,TGTGCCAGCAGCTTGGGGGGCAGAGGAGAGACCCAGTACTTC,CASSLGGRGETQYF
TRBJ2-4,TRBV9,TRBD2,NA,TGTGCCAGCAGCGCCCAGCGGGATGGCAAAAACATTCAGTACTTC,CASSAQRDGKNIQYF
TRBJ1-1,TRBV6-5,NA,few,TGTGCCAGCAGTTATGGGGGCGAAGCTTTCTTT,CASSYGGEAFF
TRBJ2-7,TRBV28,NA,once,TGTGCCAGCAGGCCAGGGGACCTAACCTACGAGCAGTACTTC,CASRPGDLTYEQYF
TRBJ1-5,TRBV14,TRBD1,few,TGTGCCAGCAGCCAAGTGATTGTCGGACAGGGGGCGCCAAGCAATCAGCCCCAGCATTTT,CASSQVIVGQGAPSNQPQHF
TRBJ2-3,TRBV4-3,TRBD2,few,TGCGCCAGCAGCCAAGATACTAGCGGGGGGTGGTCAGATACGCAGTATTTT,CASSQDTSGGWSDTQYF
TRBJ2-1,TRBV18,TRBD2,once,TGTGCCAGCTCACCACAGGGAGCGGGGGAGGAGCAGTTCTTC,CASSPQGAGEEQFF
TRBJ2-3,TRBV18,NA,NA,TGTGCCAGCTCGAGCGGACGGGAGCGTCATACGCAGTATTTT,CASSSGRERHTQYF
TRBJ2-3,TRBV30,NA,NA,TGTGCCTGGAGTCGAGATAGGGCAGATACGCAGTATTTT,CAWSRDRADTQYF
TRBJ1-4,TRBV10-3,TRBD1,NA,TGTGCCATCCGCTCCGGGACAGAGAATGAAAAACTGTTTTTT,CAIRSGTENEKLFF
TRBJ1-4,TRBV6-1,NA,NA,TGTGCCAGCGAAGGTGTAGGGAATGATTATGAAAAACTGTTTTTT,CASEGVGNDYEKLFF
TRBJ1-6,TRBV7-2,NA,NA,TGTGCCAGCAGCTTAAATCAGGGGCGAAGAAATTCACCCCTCCACTTT,CASSLNQGRRNSPLHF
TRBJ1-2,TRBV27,NA,NA,TGTGCCAGCACCCCCGGCGCAGGCATTGGCTACACCTTC,CASTPGAGIGYTF
TRBJ2-7,TRBV4-2,NA,NA,TGTGCCAGCAGCCAAGTCCGGGACGTCAGCTCCTACGAGCAGTACTTC,CASSQVRDVSSYEQYF
TRBJ2-7,TRBV6-5,NA,NA,TGTGCCAGCAGCCCCCTGGGAAAACCCTACGAGCAGTACTTC,CASSPLGKPYEQYF
TRBJ2-3,TRBV21-1,NA,NA,TGTGCCCGTATACCCTTGGGCTCCCATACGCAGTATTTT,CARIPLGSHTQYF
TRBJ1-2,TRBV7-6,NA,once,TGTGCCAGCAGCTTAGGGGGAGCAGGGATGAACTATGGCTACACCTTC,CASSLGGAGMNYGYTF
TRBJ1-2,TRBV6-5,TRBD1,once,TGTGCCAGCAGTTACGTACTCGGGACAGGGAAAGATGGCTACACCTTC,CASSYVLGTGKDGYTF
TRBJ2-1,TRBV6-6,TRBD2,NA,TGTGCCAGCACCGGACTAGCGGAGCACAATGAGCAGTTCTTC,CASTGLAEHNEQFF
TRBJ1-5,TRBV11-2,NA,NA,TGTGCCAGCAGCTTAGATGGCCCTAGCAATCAGCCCCAGCATTTT,CASSLDGPSNQPQHF
TRBJ1-5,TRBV4-3,NA,NA,TGCGCCAGCAGCCAAGATACCGGGCGGAACCAGCCCCAGCATTTT,CASSQDTGRNQPQHF
TRBJ2-7,TRBV5-1,NA,NA,TGCGCCAGCAGCCTAACAGGGCTCGAGCAGTACTTC,CASSLTGLEQYF
TRBJ1-2,TRBV7-2,NA,NA,TGTGCCAGCAGCGGCCGGGAGGCCAAAATGGGCTACACCTTC,CASSGREAKMGYTF